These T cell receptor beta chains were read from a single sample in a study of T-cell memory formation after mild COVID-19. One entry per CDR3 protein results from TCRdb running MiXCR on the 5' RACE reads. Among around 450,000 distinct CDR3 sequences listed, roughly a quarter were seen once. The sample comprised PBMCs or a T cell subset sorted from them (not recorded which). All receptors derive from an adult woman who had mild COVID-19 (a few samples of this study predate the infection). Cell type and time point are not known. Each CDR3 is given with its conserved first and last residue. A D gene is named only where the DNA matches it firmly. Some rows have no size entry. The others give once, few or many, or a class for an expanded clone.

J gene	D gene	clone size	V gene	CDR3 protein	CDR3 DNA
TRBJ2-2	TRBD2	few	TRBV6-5	CASRPRLAGANTGELFF	TGTGCCAGCAGGCCCAGACTAGCGGGGGCGAACACCGGGGAGCTGTTTTTT
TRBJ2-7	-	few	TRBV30	CAWSGPGRINYEQYF	TGTGCCTGGAGTGGCCCGGGACGGATAAATTACGAGCAGTACTTC
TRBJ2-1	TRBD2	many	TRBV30	CAWSLHMGGGANEQFF	TGTGCCTGGAGTCTCCATATGGGCGGGGGGGCAAATGAGCAGTTCTTC
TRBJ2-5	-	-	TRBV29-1	CSVEGSWETQYF	TGCAGCGTTGAAGGCAGTTGGGAGACCCAGTACTTC
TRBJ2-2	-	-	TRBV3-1	CASAQGGTVNTGELFF	TGTGCCAGCGCTCAGGGAGGGACAGTTAACACCGGGGAGCTGTTTTTT
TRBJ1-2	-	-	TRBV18	CASTRKGSRYTF	TGTGCCAGCACTCGAAAGGGGTCCCGCTACACCTTC
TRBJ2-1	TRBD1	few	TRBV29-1	CSVAGQGVNEQFF	TGCAGCGTTGCCGGACAGGGTGTGAATGAGCAGTTCTTC
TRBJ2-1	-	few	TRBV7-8	CASSLVFGHNEQFF	TGTGCCAGCAGCTTAGTGTTCGGACACAATGAGCAGTTCTTC
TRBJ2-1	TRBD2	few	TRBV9	CASSLHPGLAGDEQFF	TGTGCCAGCAGCCTACACCCGGGACTAGCGGGGGATGAGCAGTTCTTC
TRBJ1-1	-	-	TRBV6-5	CASSAPLKNTEAFF	TGTGCCAGCAGTGCTCCCCTAAAGAACACTGAAGCTTTCTTT
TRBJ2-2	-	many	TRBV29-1	CSVVGGPGELFF	TGCAGCGTTGTAGGTGGGCCCGGGGAGCTGTTTTTT
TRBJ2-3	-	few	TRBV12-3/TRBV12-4	CASHTTVGWGATDTQYF	TGTGCCAGCCACACTACCGTGGGCTGGGGGGCTACAGATACGCAGTATTTT
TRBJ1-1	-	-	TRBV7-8	CASSLSGSLERNTEAFF	TGTGCCAGCAGCTTATCAGGATCCCTGGAGAGGAACACTGAAGCTTTCTTT
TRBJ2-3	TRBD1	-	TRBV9	CASSVVRLGTGYTDTQYF	TGTGCCAGCAGCGTCGTTCGCCTCGGGACAGGGTACACAGATACGCAGTATTTT
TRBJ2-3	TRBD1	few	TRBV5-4	CASSLGQGPSTDTQYF	TGTGCCAGCAGCTTGGGACAGGGGCCTAGCACAGATACGCAGTATTTT
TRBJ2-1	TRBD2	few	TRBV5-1	CASSPGLAPYEQFF	TGCGCCAGCAGCCCGGGACTAGCGCCCTATGAGCAGTTCTTC
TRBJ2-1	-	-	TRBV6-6	CASRERGYEQFF	TGTGCCAGCAGGGAACGGGGGTATGAGCAGTTCTTC
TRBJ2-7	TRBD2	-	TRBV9	CASSPSSGGMASSYEQYF	TGTGCCAGCAGCCCTTCTAGCGGGGGAATGGCCAGCTCCTACGAGCAGTACTTC
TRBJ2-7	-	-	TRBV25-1	CASSESFGEQYF	TGTGCCAGCAGTGAATCCTTTGGTGAGCAGTACTTC
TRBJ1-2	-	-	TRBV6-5	CASSYSDWTGYGYTF	TGTGCCAGCAGTTACAGCGATTGGACGGGCTATGGCTACACCTTC
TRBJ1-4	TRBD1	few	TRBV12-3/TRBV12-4	CASSFSGQTFATNEKLFF	TGTGCCAGCAGTTTCTCGGGACAGACCTTTGCAACTAATGAAAAACTGTTTTTT
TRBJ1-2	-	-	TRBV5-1	CASSMQANYGYTF	TGCGCCAGCAGCATGCAGGCTAACTATGGCTACACCTTC
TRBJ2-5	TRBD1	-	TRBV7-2	CASSRGQGWETQYF	TGTGCCAGCAGCCGGGGACAGGGTTGGGAGACCCAGTACTTC